The 8 T cell receptor beta chains given below trace back to one sample, sequenced in a study of tumor-infiltrating lymphocytes in primary liver carcinoma. TCR beta cDNA was reverse-transcribed from about 0.45 ug of total RNA. The reaction used a constant-region primer and ProtoScript II reverse transcriptase. Amplification in three nested multiplex PCR rounds with slightly modified ARM-PCR gave rise to TCR beta libraries. The first two PCR rounds used TRBV1-TRBV30 forward primers with a C-beta reverse primer, around 10 cycles each. One entry per CDR3 protein, called by TCRdb with MiXCR from the multiplex PCR reads. The table has fewer than 110,000 distinct CDR3 sequences, around 71% seen once. Unsorted bulk tissue (about 20-30 mg) underwent RNA and DNA co-extraction. Sequencing was carried out using liver tumor tissue from sampling region 2. Subset in this sample: tumor region T2, inferior pole. These receptors all stem from a woman aged 60 to 75 with primary liver carcinoma and hepatitis B virus infection.

For this clonotype: Just one base apart from a much larger clone, this may be a read error. V usage is TRBV15 and J usage is TRBJ2-1; a possible D gene is TRBD2 (5 bases). The germline gives CDR1 LNHNV, CDR2 YYDKDF (reference sequence). V dropped 3 bases and J dropped 9 bases, with 12 bases sitting between them. The CDR3 length is 13 residues. CDR3 region: CATSSNSAGEQFF. The CDR3 nucleotides are TGTGCCACCAGCAGTAATAGCGCGGGTGAGCAGTTCTTC.

With regard to this clonotype: This likely comes from a read error, as the CDR3 has no conserved phenylalanine or tryptophan at its end. The chain employs TRBV12-3 or TRBV12-4 and TRBJ2-1, with D perhaps matching TRBD2 (5 bases). CDR3 size: 16 residues. The CDR3 reads CASSPLVSSFNKEQFL. The CDR3 DNA reads as TGTGCCAGCAGTCCCCTTGTTTCTAGCTTCAACAAAGAGCAGTTCTTA.

This clonotype was picked up a small number of times. It may be a read error: a sequence one base away is much more abundant. The chain employs TRBV10-3 and TRBJ2-2; D gene unclear. The CDR3 loop spans 13 amino acids. From germline, CDR1 is ENHRY and CDR2 SYGVKD. The CDR3 coding sequence is TGTGCCATCACCAAGGACCTCACCTGGGAGCTGTTTTTT. Encoded protein: CAITKDLTWELFF.

This clonotype occurred many times. The genes are TRBV6-2 or TRBV6-3 and TRBJ2-3; D uncertain. There are 14 residues in the CDR3. Trimming took 4 bases from V and 2 from J, leaving 10 bases between them. CDR1 MNHEY and CDR2 SVGEGT come from the germline V gene. CDR3 DNA sequence: TGTGCCAGCAGTTCCCCGAGGCTCACAGATACGCAGTATTTT. This codes for CASSSPRLTDTQYF.

In regard to this clonotype: One end of the junction varies from germline; a read error may be responsible. The V and J genes are TRBV6-5 and TRBJ2-5; D is undetermined. Germline CDR1 MNHEY, CDR2 SVGAGI. The CDR3 length is 16 residues. The DNA for the CDR3 is TGTGCCTGCAGTTACTACTCGTCGCAATCCCAAGAGACCCAGTACTTC. Translated: CACSYYSSQSQETQYF.

The chain employs TRBV29-1 and TRBJ2-7, with D possibly being TRBD1 (6 bases). Germline V gene data show CDR1 as SQVTM and CDR2 as ANQGSEA. V lost 3 bases to trimming and J lost 0 bases, with 15 bases between them. The CDR3 covers 15 residues. CDR3 bases: TGCAGCGTTGACGAAGGGACACCATGCTCCTACGAGCAGTACTTC. The encoded protein is CSVDEGTPCSYEQYF.

This clonotype showed up many times. V usage is TRBV12-5 and J usage is TRBJ2-1; 8 bases align to TRBD2. The CDR3 spans 14 residues. Per the germline V gene, CDR1 is LGHNT and CDR2 is FRNRAP. Unmatched junction bases numbered 8, after V lost 5 bases and J lost 8 bases. CDR3 sequence: CASGTKREKDEQFF. CDR3 sequence (DNA): TGTGCTAGTGGTACAAAGCGGGAGAAGGATGAGCAGTTCTTC. Based on the CDR3 plus reference TRBV12-5 and TRBJ2-1, the full variable domain is DARVTQTPRHKVTEMGQEVTMRCQPILGHNTVFWYRQTMMQGLELLAYFRNRAPLDDSGMPKDRFSAEMPDATLATLKIQPSEPRDSAVYFCASGTKREKDEQFFGPGTRLTVL.

Concerning this clonotype: A read error may be the cause here, since a much bigger clone is one base away. The chain carries TRBV7-2 and TRBJ2-5, with 14 bases matching TRBD2. The CDR3 contains 16 residues. V shed 9 bases and J 4 bases; nucleotides not matched to a gene: 10. Germline V gene sequence: CDR1 SGHTA, CDR2 FQGNSA. In nucleotides, the CDR3 is TGTGCCAGGGGCCCGGGACTAGCGGGAGACGGAGAGACCCAGTACTTC. Translated: CARGPGLAGDGETQYF.